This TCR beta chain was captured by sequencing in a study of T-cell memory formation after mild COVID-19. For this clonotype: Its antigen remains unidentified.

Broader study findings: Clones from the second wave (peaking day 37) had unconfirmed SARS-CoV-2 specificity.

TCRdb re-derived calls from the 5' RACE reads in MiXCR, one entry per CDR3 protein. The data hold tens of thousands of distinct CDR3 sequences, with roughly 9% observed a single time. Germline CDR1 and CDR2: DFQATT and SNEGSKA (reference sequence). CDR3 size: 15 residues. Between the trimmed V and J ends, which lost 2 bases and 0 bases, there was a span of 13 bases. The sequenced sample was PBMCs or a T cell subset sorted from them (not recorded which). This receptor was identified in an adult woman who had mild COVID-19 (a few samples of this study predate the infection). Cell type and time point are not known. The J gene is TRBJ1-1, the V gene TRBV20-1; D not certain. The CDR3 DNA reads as TGCAGTGCTAGATCTTTCGACACATTGAACACTGAAGCTTTCTTT. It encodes CSARSFDTLNTEAFF.